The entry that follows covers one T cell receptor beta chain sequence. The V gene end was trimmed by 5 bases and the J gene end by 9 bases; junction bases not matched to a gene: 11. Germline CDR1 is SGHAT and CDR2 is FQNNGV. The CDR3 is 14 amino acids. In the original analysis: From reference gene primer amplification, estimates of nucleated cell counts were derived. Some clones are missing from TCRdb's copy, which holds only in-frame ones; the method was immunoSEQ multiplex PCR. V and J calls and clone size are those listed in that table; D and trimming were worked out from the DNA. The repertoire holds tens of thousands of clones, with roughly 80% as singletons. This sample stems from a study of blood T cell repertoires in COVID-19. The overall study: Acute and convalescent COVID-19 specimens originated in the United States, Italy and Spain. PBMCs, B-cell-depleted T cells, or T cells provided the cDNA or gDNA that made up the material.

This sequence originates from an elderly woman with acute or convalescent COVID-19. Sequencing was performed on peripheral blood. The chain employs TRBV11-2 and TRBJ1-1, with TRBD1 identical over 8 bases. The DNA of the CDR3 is TGTGCCAGCAGCCGGGACAGGCTAGAGATGAAAGCTTTCTTT. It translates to CASSRDRLEMKAFF.